The TCR beta chain under discussion was sequenced for a study of Ad26.COV2.S vaccination and SARS-CoV-2 variants. Study conclusions and caveats: Considerable breadth of spike-specific CD8+ and CD4+ T cell responses has reportedly been documented following vaccination.

Libraries were prepared by immunoSEQ multiplex PCR; TCRdb keeps only in-frame clonotypes and omits some of them. The data show approximately 420,000 clones, with approximately 88% seen just once and approximately 4% held by the top ten. Points on this clone: Its antigen is unidentified.

V trimming: 0 bases; J trimming: 1 base; junction bases outside the gene matches: 5. This CDR3 has 16 residues. CDR1 and CDR2 (germline): LNHDA, SQIVND (reference sequence). The treatment denotes: around 19 received Ad26.COV2.S at low or high dose, single or two shots; 5 received placebo; per-sample allocation not given. Repertoires come from day 63 after the first vaccine or placebo injection. The sample in question was peripheral blood, obtained in a trial of Ad26.COV2.S vaccine versus placebo. J is TRBJ2-5 and V is TRBV19; 7 bases are a match to TRBD1. The sequence was collected from a person aged 18-65 years who received the Ad26.COV2.S COVID-19 vaccine or a placebo. In nucleotides, the CDR3 is TGTGCCAGTAGTATAGATTTCGGGACAGTCCAAGAGACCCAGTACTTC. Its translation: CASSIDFGTVQETQYF.